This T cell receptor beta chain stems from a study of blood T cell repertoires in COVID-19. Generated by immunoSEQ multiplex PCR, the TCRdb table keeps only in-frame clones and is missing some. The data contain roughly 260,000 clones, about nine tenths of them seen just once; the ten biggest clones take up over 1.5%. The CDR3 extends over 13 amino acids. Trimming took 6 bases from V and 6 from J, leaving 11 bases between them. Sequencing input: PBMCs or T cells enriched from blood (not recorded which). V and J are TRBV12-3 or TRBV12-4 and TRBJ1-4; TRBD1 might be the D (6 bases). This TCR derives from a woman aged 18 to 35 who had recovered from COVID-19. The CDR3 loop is CASRQGRDEKLFF. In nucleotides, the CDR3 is TGTGCCAGCAGGCAGGGGAGGGATGAAAAACTGTTTTTT.